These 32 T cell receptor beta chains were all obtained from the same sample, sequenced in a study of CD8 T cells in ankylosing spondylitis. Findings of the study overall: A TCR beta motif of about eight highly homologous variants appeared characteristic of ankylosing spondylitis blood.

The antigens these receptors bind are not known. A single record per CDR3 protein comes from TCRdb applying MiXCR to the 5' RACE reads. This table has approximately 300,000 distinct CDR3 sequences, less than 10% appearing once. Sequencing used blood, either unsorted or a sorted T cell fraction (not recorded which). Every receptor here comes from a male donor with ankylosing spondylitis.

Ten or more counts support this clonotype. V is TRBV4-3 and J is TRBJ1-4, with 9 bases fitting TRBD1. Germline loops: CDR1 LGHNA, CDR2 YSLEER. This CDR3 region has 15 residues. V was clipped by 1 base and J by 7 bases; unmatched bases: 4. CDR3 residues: CASSQGDRDIEKLFF. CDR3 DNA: TGCGCCAGCAGCCAAGGGGACAGGGATATTGAAAAACTGTTTTTT.

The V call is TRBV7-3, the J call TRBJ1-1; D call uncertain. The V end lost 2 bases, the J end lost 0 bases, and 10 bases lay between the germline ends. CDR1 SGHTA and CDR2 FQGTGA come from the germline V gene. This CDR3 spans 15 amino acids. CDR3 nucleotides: TGTGCCAGCAGCTTACATCCAGGCATGAACACTGAAGCTTTCTTT. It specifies CASSLHPGMNTEAFF.

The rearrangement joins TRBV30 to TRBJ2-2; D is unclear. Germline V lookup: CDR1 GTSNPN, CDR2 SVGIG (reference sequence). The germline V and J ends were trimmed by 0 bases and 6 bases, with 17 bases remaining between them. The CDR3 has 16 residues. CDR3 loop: CAWSVPLGFRPGELFF. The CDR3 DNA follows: TGTGCCTGGAGTGTACCCCTCGGATTTCGTCCCGGGGAGCTGTTTTTT.

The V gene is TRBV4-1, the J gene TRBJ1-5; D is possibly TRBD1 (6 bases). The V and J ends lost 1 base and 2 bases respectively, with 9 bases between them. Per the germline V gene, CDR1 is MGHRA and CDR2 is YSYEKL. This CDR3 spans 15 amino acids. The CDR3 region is CASSQGGGRNQPQHF. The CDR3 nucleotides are TGCGCCAGCAGCCAAGGGGGGGGCCGCAATCAGCCCCAGCATTTT.

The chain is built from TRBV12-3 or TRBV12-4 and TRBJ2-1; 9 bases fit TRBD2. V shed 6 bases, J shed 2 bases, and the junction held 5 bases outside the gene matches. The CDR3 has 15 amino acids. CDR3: CASSRRLAAYNEQFF. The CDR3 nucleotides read TGTGCCAGCAGCAGACGACTAGCGGCCTACAATGAGCAGTTCTTC.

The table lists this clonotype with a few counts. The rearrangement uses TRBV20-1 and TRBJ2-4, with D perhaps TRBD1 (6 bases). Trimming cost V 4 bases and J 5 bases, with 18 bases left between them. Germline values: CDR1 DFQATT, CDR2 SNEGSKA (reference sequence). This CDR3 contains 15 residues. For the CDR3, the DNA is TGCAGTGCTAAACACCCCGACAGGAACCAAAACATTCAGTACTTC. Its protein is CSAKHPDRNQNIQYF.

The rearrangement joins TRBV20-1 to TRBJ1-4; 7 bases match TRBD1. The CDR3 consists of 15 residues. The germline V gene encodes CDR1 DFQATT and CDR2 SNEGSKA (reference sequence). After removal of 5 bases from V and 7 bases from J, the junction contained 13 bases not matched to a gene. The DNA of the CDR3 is TGCAGTGCTTTAGAGGCCCGACAGGGAAGTGAAAAACTGTTTTTT. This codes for CSALEARQGSEKLFF.

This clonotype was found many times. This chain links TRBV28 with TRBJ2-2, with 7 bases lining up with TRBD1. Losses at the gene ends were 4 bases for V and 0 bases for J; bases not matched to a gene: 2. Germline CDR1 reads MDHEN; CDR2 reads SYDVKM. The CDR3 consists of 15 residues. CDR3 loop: CASSSGTANTGELFF. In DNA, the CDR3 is TGTGCCAGCAGTTCCGGGACAGCGAACACCGGGGAGCTGTTTTTT.

This CDR3 is CSVSVGQLDSPLHF. In DNA, the CDR3 is TGCAGCGTGAGCGTAGGACAGCTAGATTCACCCCTCCACTTT. V usage is TRBV29-1 and J usage is TRBJ1-6; tentatively, D is TRBD1 (6 bases). The CDR3 totals 14 residues. Germline CDR1 and CDR2: SQVTM and ANQGSEA. Trimming stripped 6 bases from V and 8 bases from J, with 17 bases between. Based on the CDR3 plus reference TRBV29-1 and TRBJ1-6, the full variable domain is SAVISQKPSRDICQRGTSLTIQCQVDSQVTMMFWYRQQPGQSLTLIATANQGSEATYESGFVIDKFPISRPNLTFSTLTVSNMSPEDSSIYLCSVSVGQLDSPLHFGNGTRLTVT.

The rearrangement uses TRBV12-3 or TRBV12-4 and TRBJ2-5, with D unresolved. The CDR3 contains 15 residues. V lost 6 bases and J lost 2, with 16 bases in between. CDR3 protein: CASRYTGNSQETQYF. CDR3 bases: TGTGCCAGCAGGTATACTGGAAACAGTCAAGAGACCCAGTACTTC.

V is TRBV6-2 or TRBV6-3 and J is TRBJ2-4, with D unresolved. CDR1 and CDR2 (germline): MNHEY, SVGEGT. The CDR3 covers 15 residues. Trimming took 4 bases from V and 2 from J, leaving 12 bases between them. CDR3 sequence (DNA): TGTGCCAGCAGTTCCTACAGCCGTTCCAAAAACATTCAGTACTTC. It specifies CASSSYSRSKNIQYF.

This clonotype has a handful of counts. The CDR3 loop reads CASSSGLVLYQETQYF. The CDR3 region has the DNA TGTGCCAGCAGTTCAGGTCTAGTACTCTACCAAGAGACCCAGTACTTC. The chain joins TRBV6-5 to TRBJ2-5; D is unresolved. The V end was cut by 4 bases, the J end by 0 bases, with 15 bases between. CDR1 is MNHEY, CDR2 SVGAGI, per germline. CDR3 length: 16 residues.

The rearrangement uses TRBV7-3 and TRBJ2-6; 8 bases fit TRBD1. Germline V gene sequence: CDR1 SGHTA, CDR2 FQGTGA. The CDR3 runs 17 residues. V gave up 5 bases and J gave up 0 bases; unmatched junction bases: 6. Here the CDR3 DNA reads TGTGCCAGCAGCCCGACAGGGGTTTCCTCTGGGGCCAACGTCCTGACTTTC. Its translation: CASSPTGVSSGANVLTF.

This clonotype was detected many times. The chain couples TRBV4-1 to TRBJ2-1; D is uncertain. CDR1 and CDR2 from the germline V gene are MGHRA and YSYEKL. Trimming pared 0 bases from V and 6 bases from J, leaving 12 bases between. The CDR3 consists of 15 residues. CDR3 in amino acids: CASSQEYASGNEQFF. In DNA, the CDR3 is TGCGCCAGCAGCCAAGAATACGCCTCGGGCAATGAGCAGTTCTTC.

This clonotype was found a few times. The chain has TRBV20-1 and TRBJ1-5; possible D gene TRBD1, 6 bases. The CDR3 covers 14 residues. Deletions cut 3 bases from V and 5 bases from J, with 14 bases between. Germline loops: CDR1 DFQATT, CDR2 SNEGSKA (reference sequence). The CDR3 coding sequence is TGCAGTGCTAGGGAAGGGGGTTTTTATCAGCCCCAGCATTTT. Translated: CSAREGGFYQPQHF.

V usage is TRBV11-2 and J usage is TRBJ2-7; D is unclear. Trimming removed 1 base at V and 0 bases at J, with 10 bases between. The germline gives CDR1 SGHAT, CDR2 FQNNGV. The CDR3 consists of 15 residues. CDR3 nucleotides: TGTGCCAGCAGCTTAGGTTGGCAGAACTCCTACGAGCAGTACTTC. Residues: CASSLGWQNSYEQYF.

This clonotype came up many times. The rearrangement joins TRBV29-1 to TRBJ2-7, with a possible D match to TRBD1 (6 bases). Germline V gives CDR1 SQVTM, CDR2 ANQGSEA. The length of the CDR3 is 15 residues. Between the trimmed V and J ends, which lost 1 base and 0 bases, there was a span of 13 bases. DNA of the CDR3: TGCAGCGTTGAAGGAACGAGGGGGACCTCCTACGAGCAGTACTTC. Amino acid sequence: CSVEGTRGTSYEQYF.

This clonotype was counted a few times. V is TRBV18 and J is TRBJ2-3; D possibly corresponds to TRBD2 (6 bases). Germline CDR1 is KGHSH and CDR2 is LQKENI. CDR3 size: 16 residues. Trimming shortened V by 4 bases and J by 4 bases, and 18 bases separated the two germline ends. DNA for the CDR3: TGTGCCAGCTCACGGGCTGGCGGGATGATCCCAGATACGCAGTATTTT. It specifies CASSRAGGMIPDTQYF.

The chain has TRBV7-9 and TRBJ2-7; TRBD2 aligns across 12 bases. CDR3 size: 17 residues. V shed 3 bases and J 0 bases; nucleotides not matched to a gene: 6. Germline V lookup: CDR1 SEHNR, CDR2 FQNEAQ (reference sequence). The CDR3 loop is CASSFYPGLAGSYEQYF. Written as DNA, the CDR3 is TGTGCCAGCAGCTTTTACCCGGGACTAGCGGGCTCCTACGAGCAGTACTTC.

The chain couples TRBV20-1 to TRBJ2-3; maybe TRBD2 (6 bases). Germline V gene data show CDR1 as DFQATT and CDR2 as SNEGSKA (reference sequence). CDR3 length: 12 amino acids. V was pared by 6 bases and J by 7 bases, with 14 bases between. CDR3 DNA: TGCAGTGCCCTGGCGGGGTGGCATACGCAGTATTTT. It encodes CSALAGWHTQYF.

CDR3 nucleotides: TGTGCCAGCAGCTTTAGCGGGATGGCAGATACGCAGTATTTT. It translates to CASSFSGMADTQYF. The chain couples TRBV7-6 to TRBJ2-3; TRBD2 aligns across 8 bases. V lost 3 bases, J lost 4 bases, and 3 bases stayed unmatched. Germline lookup yields CDR1 SGHVS and CDR2 FNYEAQ. This CDR3 has 14 residues.

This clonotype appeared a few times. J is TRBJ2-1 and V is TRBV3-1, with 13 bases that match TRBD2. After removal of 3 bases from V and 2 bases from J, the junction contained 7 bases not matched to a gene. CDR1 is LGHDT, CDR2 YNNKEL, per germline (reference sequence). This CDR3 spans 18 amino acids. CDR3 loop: CASSHRTSGSDTYNEQFF. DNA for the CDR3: TGTGCCAGCAGCCATCGGACTAGCGGGAGCGATACCTACAATGAGCAGTTCTTC.

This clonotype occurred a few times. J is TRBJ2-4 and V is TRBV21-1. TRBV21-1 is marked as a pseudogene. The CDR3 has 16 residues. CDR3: CATLTTYWTTKNIQYF. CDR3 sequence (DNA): TGTGCCACCTTAACGACCTACTGGACGACGAAAAACATTCAGTACTTC.

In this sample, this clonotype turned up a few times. CDR3 residues: CASSPHLGTDTQYF. CDR3 sequence (DNA): TGTGCCAGCAGCCCCCATTTAGGCACAGATACGCAGTATTTT. This chain uses TRBV7-3 with TRBJ2-3; D not resolved. V lost 5 bases and J lost 1, with 10 bases in between. The germline gives CDR1 SGHTA, CDR2 FQGTGA. The CDR3 has 14 residues.

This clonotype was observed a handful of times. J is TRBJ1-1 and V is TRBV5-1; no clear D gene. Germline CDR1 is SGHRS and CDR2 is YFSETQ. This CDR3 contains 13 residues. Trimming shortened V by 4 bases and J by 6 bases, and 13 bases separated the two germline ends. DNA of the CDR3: TGCGCCAGCAGCCACACCCAGACCGCTGAAGCTTTCTTT. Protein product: CASSHTQTAEAFF.

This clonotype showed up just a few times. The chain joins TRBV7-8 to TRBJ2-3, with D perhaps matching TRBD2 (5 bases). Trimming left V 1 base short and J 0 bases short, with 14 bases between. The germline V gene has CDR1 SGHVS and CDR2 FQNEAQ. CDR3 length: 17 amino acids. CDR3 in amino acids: CASSLGVGGGSTDTQYF. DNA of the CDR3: TGTGCCAGCAGCTTAGGGGTCGGCGGAGGAAGCACAGATACGCAGTATTTT.

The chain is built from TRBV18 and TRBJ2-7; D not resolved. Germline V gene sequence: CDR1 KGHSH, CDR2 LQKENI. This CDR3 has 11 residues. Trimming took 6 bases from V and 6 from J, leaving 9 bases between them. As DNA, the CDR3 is TGTGCCAGCTCGGCCACGGTCGAGCAGTACTTC. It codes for CASSATVEQYF. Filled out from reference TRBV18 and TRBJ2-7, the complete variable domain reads NAGVMQNPRHLVRRRGQEARLRCSPMKGHSHVYWYRQLPEEGLKFMVYLQKENIIDESGMPKERFSAEFPKEGPSILRIQQVVRGDSAAYFCASSATVEQYFGPGTRLTVT.

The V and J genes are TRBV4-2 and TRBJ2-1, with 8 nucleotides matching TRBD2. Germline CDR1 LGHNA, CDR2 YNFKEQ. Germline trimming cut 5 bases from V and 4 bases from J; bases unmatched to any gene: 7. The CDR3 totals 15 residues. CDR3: CASSESGSLYNEQFF. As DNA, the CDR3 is TGTGCCAGCAGCGAGAGCGGGAGTTTATACAATGAGCAGTTCTTC.

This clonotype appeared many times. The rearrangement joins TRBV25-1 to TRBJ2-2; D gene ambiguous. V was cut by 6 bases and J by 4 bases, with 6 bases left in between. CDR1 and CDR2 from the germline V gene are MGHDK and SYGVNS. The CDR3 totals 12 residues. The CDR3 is CASRAATGELFF. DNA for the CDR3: TGTGCCAGCAGAGCAGCCACCGGGGAGCTGTTTTTT.

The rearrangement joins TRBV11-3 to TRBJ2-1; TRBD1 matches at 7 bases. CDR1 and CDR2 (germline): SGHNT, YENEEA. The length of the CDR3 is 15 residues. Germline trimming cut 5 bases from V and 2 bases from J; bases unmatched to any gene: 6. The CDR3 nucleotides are TGTGCCAGCAGCCCGGACAGGAGGACCTACAATGAGCAGTTCTTC. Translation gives CASSPDRRTYNEQFF. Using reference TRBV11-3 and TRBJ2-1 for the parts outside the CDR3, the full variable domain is EAGVVQSPRYKIIEKKQPVAFWCNPISGHNTLYWYLQNLGQGPELLIRYENEEAVDDSQLPKDRFSAERLKGVDSTLKIQPAELGDSAVYLCASSPDRRTYNEQFFGPGTRLTVL.

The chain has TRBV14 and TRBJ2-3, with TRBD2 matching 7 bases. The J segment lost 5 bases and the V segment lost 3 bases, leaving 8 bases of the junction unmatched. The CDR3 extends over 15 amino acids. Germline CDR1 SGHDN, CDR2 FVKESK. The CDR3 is CASSQFGGGRDTQYF. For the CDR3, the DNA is TGTGCCAGCAGCCAGTTTGGCGGCGGGAGAGATACGCAGTATTTT. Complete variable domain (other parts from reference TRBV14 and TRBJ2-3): EAGVTQFPSHSVIEKGQTVTLRCDPISGHDNLYWYRRVMGKEIKFLLHFVKESKQDESGMPNNRFLAERTGGTYSTLKVQPAELEDSGVYFCASSQFGGGRDTQYFGPGTRLTVL.

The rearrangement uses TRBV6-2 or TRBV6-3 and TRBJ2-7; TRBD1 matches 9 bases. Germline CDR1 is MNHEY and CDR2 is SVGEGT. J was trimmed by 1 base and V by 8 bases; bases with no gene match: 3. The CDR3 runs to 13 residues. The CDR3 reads CASGDRVSYEQYF. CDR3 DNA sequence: TGTGCCAGCGGGGACAGGGTGTCCTACGAGCAGTACTTC.